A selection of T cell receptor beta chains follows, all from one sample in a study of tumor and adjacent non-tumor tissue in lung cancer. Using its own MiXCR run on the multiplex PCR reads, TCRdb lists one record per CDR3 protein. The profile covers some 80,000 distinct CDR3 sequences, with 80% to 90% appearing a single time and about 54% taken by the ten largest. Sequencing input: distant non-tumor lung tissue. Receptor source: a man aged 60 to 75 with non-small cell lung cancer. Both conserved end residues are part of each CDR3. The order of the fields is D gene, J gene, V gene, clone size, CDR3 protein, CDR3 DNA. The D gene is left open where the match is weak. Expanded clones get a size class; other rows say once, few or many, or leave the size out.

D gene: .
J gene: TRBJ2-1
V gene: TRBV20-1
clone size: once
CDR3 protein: CSARDRPSSYHEQFF
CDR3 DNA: TGCAGTGCTAGAGATCGACCTAGCAGCTACCATGAGCAGTTCTTC

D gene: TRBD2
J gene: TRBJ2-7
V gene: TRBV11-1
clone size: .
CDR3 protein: CASSRTSETTDEQYF
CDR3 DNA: TGTGCCAGTAGCAGGACTAGCGAGACGACAGACGAGCAGTACTTC

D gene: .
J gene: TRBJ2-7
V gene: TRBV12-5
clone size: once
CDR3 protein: CASGLNHMGSYEQYF
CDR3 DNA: TGTGCTAGTGGTTTGAACCACATGGGGAGCTACGAGCAGTACTTC

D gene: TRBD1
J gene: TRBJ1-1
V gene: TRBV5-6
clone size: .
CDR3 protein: CASNPTGLDIEAFF
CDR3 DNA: TGTGCCAGCAACCCGACAGGGTTGGACATTGAAGCTTTCTTT

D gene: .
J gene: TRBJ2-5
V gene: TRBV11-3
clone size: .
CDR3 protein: CASSPAGGASHETQYF
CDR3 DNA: TGTGCCAGCAGCCCGGCGGGCGGGGCGTCGCATGAAACCCAGTACTTC

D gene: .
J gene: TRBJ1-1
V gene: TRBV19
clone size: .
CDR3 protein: CASSEESLTAFF
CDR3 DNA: TGTGCCAGTAGTGAGGAGAGCCTCACGGCTTTCTTT

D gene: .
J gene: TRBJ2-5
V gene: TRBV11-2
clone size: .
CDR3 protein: CASSSTREEKQYF
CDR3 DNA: TGTGCCAGCAGCTCTACAAGGGAAGAGAAACAATACTTC

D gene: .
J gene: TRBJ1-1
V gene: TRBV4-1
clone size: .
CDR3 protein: CASSQDQGCIAFF
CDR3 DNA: TGCGCCAGTAGCCAAGACCAGGGATGTATCGCTTTCTTT

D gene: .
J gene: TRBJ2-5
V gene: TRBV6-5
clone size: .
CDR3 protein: CASSDTGTALAQYF
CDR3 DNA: TGCGCCAGCAGTGATACCGGGACCGCGTTGGCCCAGTACTTC

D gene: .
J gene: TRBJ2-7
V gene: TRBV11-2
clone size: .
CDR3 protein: CVSSLILEALKGYEQYF
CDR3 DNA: TGTGTCAGCAGCTTAATCCTCGAGGCCCTTAAAGGCTACGAGCAGTACTTC

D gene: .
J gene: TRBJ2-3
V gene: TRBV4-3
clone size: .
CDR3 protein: CASSQDRMGTTDTQYF
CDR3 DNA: TGCGCCAGCAGCCAAGACAGAATGGGCACCACAGATACGCAGTATTTT

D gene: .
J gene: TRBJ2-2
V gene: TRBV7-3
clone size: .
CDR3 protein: CASSPLTGNTGELFF
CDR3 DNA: TGTGCCAGCAGCCCCCTAACAGGGAACACCGGGGAGCTGTTTTTT

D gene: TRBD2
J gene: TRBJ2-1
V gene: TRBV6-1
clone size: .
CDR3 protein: CASREWTSGMHELFF
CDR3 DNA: TGTGCCAGCAGAGAATGGACAAGCGGGATGCATGAGCTGTTCTTC

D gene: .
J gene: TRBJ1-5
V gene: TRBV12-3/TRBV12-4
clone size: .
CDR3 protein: CASSLDSGRSNQPKHF
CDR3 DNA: TGTGCCAGCAGTTTAGACAGTGGTAGGAGCAATCAGCCCAAGCATTTT

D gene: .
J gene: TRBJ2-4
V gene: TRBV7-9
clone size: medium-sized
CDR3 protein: CASSFGAGGDRKNIQYF
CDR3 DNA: TGTGCCAGCAGCTTCGGGGCTGGCGGGGACCGGAAAAACATTCAGTACTTC

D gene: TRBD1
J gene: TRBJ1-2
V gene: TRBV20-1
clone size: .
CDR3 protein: CSARTGGDLGYTF
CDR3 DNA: TGCAGTGCTAGGACAGGGGGCGACCTTGGCTACACCTTC

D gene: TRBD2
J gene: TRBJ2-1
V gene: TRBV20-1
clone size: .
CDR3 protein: CSAKDRRLAGTEHFF
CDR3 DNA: TGCAGTGCTAAAGATCGAAGACTAGCGGGTACTGAGCATTTCTTC